Following are 20 T cell receptor beta chains from one sample sequenced in a study of neoadjuvant anti-PD-1 for oral cavity cancer. Generated by immunoSEQ multiplex PCR, the TCRdb table keeps only in-frame clones and is missing some. The sample includes approximately 32,000 clones, just under 90% seen only once; the top ten take around 3.2%. This specimen was PBMCs, taken before nivolumab (anti-PD-1) treatment. All receptors derive from a person aged 40 to 85 with oral cavity squamous cell carcinoma.

V usage is TRBV5-1 and J usage is TRBJ2-3; 7 bases are a match to TRBD1. Germline CDR1 reads SGHRS; CDR2 reads YFSETQ. Trimming at V came to 1 base and at J to 1 base, leaving 6 bases not matched to a gene. The CDR3 has 16 amino acids. The CDR3 DNA reads TGCGCCAGCAGCTTGTTAGGAACAGGGGGCACAGATACGCAGTATTTT. As protein: CASSLLGTGGTDTQYF.

This rearrangement joins TRBV5-6 to TRBJ1-5; D remains unclear. The germline gives CDR1 SGHDT, CDR2 YYEEEE. The CDR3 runs to 14 residues. V dropped 0 bases and J dropped 3 bases, with 7 bases sitting between them. CDR3 coding DNA: TGTGCCAGCAGCTTGGAGGGCCTCAATCAGCCCCAGCATTTT. Translating gives CASSLEGLNQPQHF.

This clone was seen a few times. The J gene is TRBJ2-1, the V gene TRBV27; perhaps TRBD2 as D (7 bases). CDR1 and CDR2 from the germline V gene are MNHEY and SMNVEV (reference sequence). Trimming pared 2 bases from V and 1 base from J, leaving 9 bases between. The CDR3 length is 15 residues. The CDR3 is CASSLAGASYNEQFF. The DNA for the CDR3 is TGTGCCAGCAGTTTAGCGGGGGCGTCCTACAATGAGCAGTTCTTC.

The V and J genes are TRBV11-2 and TRBJ1-6; possibly TRBD1 for D (6 bases). The CDR3 spans 16 residues. Germline V CDR1 and CDR2: SGHAT, FQNNGV. Trimming removed 1 base at V and 10 bases at J, with 17 bases between. CDR3 sequence: CASSLGRGARESPLHF. CDR3 nucleotide sequence: TGTGCCAGCAGCTTAGGGCGGGGGGCGAGGGAGTCACCCCTCCACTTT. The entire variable domain, with the rest obtained from reference TRBV11-2 and TRBJ1-6, is as follows: EAGVAQSPRYKIIEKRQSVAFWCNPISGHATLYWYQQILGQGPKLLIQFQNNGVVDDSQLPKDRFSAERLKGVDSTLKIQPAKLEDSAVYLCASSLGRGARESPLHFGNGTRLTVT.

This clone was detected a few times. The rearrangement uses TRBV6-5 and TRBJ2-7, with 8 bases aligning to TRBD2. The CDR3 loop spans 15 amino acids. CDR1 and CDR2 (germline): MNHEY, SVGAGI. The V and J ends lost 0 bases and 3 bases, in that order; junction bases with no gene match: 4. The CDR3 spells CASSYSRGGHYEQYF. The CDR3 bases are TGTGCCAGCAGTTACTCCCGCGGGGGGCACTACGAGCAGTACTTC.

This chain joins TRBV2 and TRBJ2-3, with D possibly TRBD1 on 5 matching bases. V gave up 6 bases and J gave up 2 bases, with 18 bases separating them. Germline V gene sequence: CDR1 SNHLY, CDR2 FYNNEI. CDR3 length: 16 amino acids. The CDR3 sequence is CASSPRVIRDTDTQYF. The CDR3 coding sequence is TGTGCCAGCAGCCCCAGGGTTATAAGGGACACAGATACGCAGTATTTT. The whole variable domain, remainder taken from reference TRBV2 and TRBJ2-3, is EPEVTQTPSHQVTQMGQEVILRCVPISNHLYFYWYRQILGQKVEFLVSFYNNEISEKSEIFDDQFSVERPDGSNFTLKIRSTKLEDSAMYFCASSPRVIRDTDTQYFGPGTRLTVL.

The chain employs TRBV9 and TRBJ2-6, with unresolved D. The V gene's germline CDR1 is SGDLS and CDR2 YYNGEE. CDR3 size: 15 residues. V lost 0 bases and J 0 bases, leaving 4 bases between the germline ends. The CDR3: CASSVGGSGANVLTF. The CDR3 nucleotides read TGTGCCAGCAGCGTAGGCGGCTCTGGGGCCAACGTCCTGACTTTC.

The chain has TRBV10-1 and TRBJ2-2, with D hard to call. Germline lookup yields CDR1 WNHNN and CDR2 SYGVQD (reference sequence). This CDR3 has 13 residues. Deletions cut 0 bases from V and 4 bases from J, with 3 bases between. The CDR3 sequence is CASSESFTGELFF. In DNA form, the CDR3 reads TGCGCCAGCAGTGAGTCCTTCACCGGGGAGCTGTTTTTT.

The chain combines TRBV27 with TRBJ1-1, with 7 bases lining up with TRBD1. This CDR3 is built from 15 residues. Looked up from germline, CDR1 is MNHEY and CDR2 is SMNVEV (reference sequence). With 2 bases clipped from V and 5 bases from J, the junction kept 8 bases outside the gene matches. In nucleotides, the CDR3 is TGTGCCAGCAGTTTAGGGATCCCGACAGGGACTGAAGCTTTCTTT. This sequence encodes CASSLGIPTGTEAFF.

The chain uses TRBV4-1 and TRBJ2-1; D is possibly TRBD2 (6 bases). Trimming stripped 0 bases from V and 0 bases from J, with 24 bases between. The germline gives CDR1 MGHRA, CDR2 YSYEKL. The CDR3 spans 21 residues. The CDR3 spells CASSQDNLVGGADFSYNEQFF. Here the CDR3 DNA reads TGCGCCAGCAGCCAAGATAATTTAGTGGGGGGAGCTGACTTCTCCTACAATGAGCAGTTCTTC.

J is TRBJ2-5 and V is TRBV2; maybe TRBD2 (6 bases). Deletions cut 8 bases from V and 3 bases from J, with 7 bases between. This CDR3 region has 11 residues. From germline, CDR1 is SNHLY and CDR2 FYNNEI. The CDR3 coding sequence is TGTGCCAGCGGGGAGGAAGAGACCCAGTACTTC. Residues: CASGEEETQYF.

The chain links TRBV2 to TRBJ1-2, with 7 positions matching TRBD1. J lost 7 bases, V lost 7 bases, and 12 bases had no gene match. CDR1 SNHLY and CDR2 FYNNEI come from the germline V gene. The CDR3 sequence is 14 residues long. The CDR3 coding sequence is TGTGCCAGCAATAACCAACAGGGGAGTGGTGGCTACACCTTC. The encoded protein is CASNNQQGSGGYTF. Full variable domain (outside the CDR3, taken from reference TRBV2 and TRBJ1-2): EPEVTQTPSHQVTQMGQEVILRCVPISNHLYFYWYRQILGQKVEFLVSFYNNEISEKSEIFDDQFSVERPDGSNFTLKIRSTKLEDSAMYFCASNNQQGSGGYTFGSGTRLTVV.

The chain is built from TRBV19 and TRBJ2-7, with TRBD1 matching 7 bases. The germline CDR1 and CDR2 sequences are LNHDA and SQIVND (reference sequence). V was pared by 3 bases and J by 2 bases, with 4 bases of the junction left unmatched. CDR3 length: 14 amino acids. The CDR3 DNA reads as TGTGCCAGTAGTATTCGGGACAGACCCTACGAGCAGTACTTC. As protein: CASSIRDRPYEQYF.

The chain couples TRBV11-2 to TRBJ2-1; D unclear. Trimming left V 5 bases short and J 6 bases short, with 11 bases between. The germline gives CDR1 SGHAT, CDR2 FQNNGV. This CDR3 has 13 residues. The CDR3 DNA reads TGTGCCAGCAGCCGCGGTAATACCAATGAGCAGTTCTTC. Its protein is CASSRGNTNEQFF. Using reference TRBV11-2 and TRBJ2-1 for the parts outside the CDR3, the full variable domain is EAGVAQSPRYKIIEKRQSVAFWCNPISGHATLYWYQQILGQGPKLLIQFQNNGVVDDSQLPKDRFSAERLKGVDSTLKIQPAKLEDSAVYLCASSRGNTNEQFFGPGTRLTVL.

The chain couples TRBV5-1 to TRBJ2-1; perhaps D is TRBD1 or TRBD2 (6 bases each). The CDR3 consists of 15 residues. The germline V gene has CDR1 SGHRS and CDR2 YFSETQ. The V gene lost 6 bases and the J gene lost 2 bases, with 15 bases spanning the gap. CDR3 sequence reads: CASTLRGVTYNEQFF. CDR3 DNA sequence: TGCGCCAGCACCCTTAGGGGGGTAACCTACAATGAGCAGTTCTTC.

J is TRBJ1-2 and V is TRBV4-3; 9 positions agree with TRBD1. In germline, CDR1 is LGHNA, CDR2 YSLEER. The CDR3 runs to 17 residues. The trim removed 1 base at V and 4 bases at J, leaving 10 bases unmatched. CDR3 loop: CASSQGGTGNLVYGYTF. The CDR3, as DNA: TGCGCCAGCAGCCAAGGGGGGACAGGGAATCTCGTCTATGGCTACACCTTC.

The chain links TRBV20-1 to TRBJ2-5; D is unclear. Germline V gene lookup returns CDR1 DFQATT and CDR2 SNEGSKA (reference sequence). CDR3 length: 11 residues. V lost 6 bases, J lost 5 bases, and 10 bases lay in between. CDR3 in DNA: TGCAGTGCCAGGTCCTGGGAGACCCAGTACTTC. This codes for CSARSWETQYF.

Written as DNA, the CDR3 is TGTGCCAGCAGGAAGGGGGCGCTGGGCACTGAAGCTTTCTTT. The encoded protein is CASRKGALGTEAFF. The V and J genes are TRBV6-6 and TRBJ1-1; 7 bases map to TRBD1. CDR3 length: 14 amino acids. Germline V lookup: CDR1 MNHNY, CDR2 SVGAGI (reference sequence). J gave up 4 bases and V 6 bases, and 8 bases lay outside the gene matches.

The chain has TRBV7-8 and TRBJ2-1; the D is unclear. CDR3 length: 12 residues. Trimming took off 0 bases at V and 8 bases at J, with 5 bases between the two ends. The germline CDR1 and CDR2 sequences are SGHVS and FQNEAQ. The CDR3, as DNA: TGTGCCAGCAGCTTAGCCTGGGATGAGCAGTTCTTC. Translated: CASSLAWDEQFF.

The gene calls are TRBV5-1 and TRBJ2-7; unclear D gene. The CDR3 loop spans 15 amino acids. The germline CDR1 and CDR2 sequences are SGHRS and YFSETQ. V was cut by 0 bases and J by 1 base, with 11 bases left in between. CDR3 DNA sequence: TGCGCCAGCAGCTTGGGTGCCGCACAATCCTACGAGCAGTACTTC. Amino acid sequence: CASSLGAAQSYEQYF.